This T cell receptor beta chain was identified during a study of long-term antiretroviral therapy in people with HIV. Study at large: Sampling started about a decade before the 2015 immediate-ART recommendation.

Study-wide points: Across all time points, the repertoire was dominated by clones that expanded before ART. The ART regimens used between the mid-2000s and the late 2010s may be less effective than current ones. Transplant donor controls retained higher diversity, though diversity increased after ART.

Investigators performed immunoSEQ version v3.0 at survey level. Assay: immunoSEQ multiplex PCR; the TCRdb copy retains only in-frame clones and omits some. The sample holds roughly 16,000 clones; roughly 90% are singletons and the top ten take 7.5% to 9.5%. With respect to this clone: What it recognizes is unknown.

The specimen comprised unsorted PBMCs, sampled 0.3 years after starting antiretroviral therapy. This receptor was taken from a man aged 55 to 69 with HIV.

In DNA, the CDR3 is TGTGCCAGCAGCTTAGTCGGGACTAGCGTAGAGACCCAGTACTTC. Protein product: CASSLVGTSVETQYF. The gene calls are TRBV7-9 and TRBJ2-5; 10 nucleotides line up with TRBD2. Losses at the gene ends were 1 base for V and 4 bases for J; bases not matched to a gene: 3. Germline V gene lookup returns CDR1 SEHNR and CDR2 FQNEAQ (reference sequence). The CDR3 is made up of 15 amino acids.